This TCR beta chain was identified in a study of read filtering for tumor transcriptome and immune sequencing. Study in general: Patients were approximately 17 male and some 13 female, mean age approximately 60 years, range about 45 to 85.

In germline, CDR1 is DFQATT, CDR2 SNEGSKA (reference sequence). V dropped 6 bases and J dropped 7; count of bases not matched to a gene: 11. The CDR3 is 14 amino acids. From around 0.4 ug of RNA, a library with molecular barcoded alpha/delta and beta/gamma adaptors was made. TCRdb re-derived calls from the reads in MiXCR, one entry per CDR3 protein. The table lists roughly 93,000 distinct CDR3 sequences, about 22% of them singletons, with about an eighth in the top ten. This clonotype was detected a few times. Just one base apart from a much larger clone, this may be a read error. The V call is TRBV20-1, the J call TRBJ2-1, with 8 bases matching TRBD1. Sequencing was performed on a population of CD138-negative cells sorted from bone marrow. The clonotype comes from a donor at least 40 years old with multiple myeloma. CDR3 sequence reads: CSAVYAGGVNEQFF. CDR3 bases: TGCAGTGCCGTTTACGCAGGGGGCGTGAATGAGCAGTTCTTC.